This T cell receptor beta chain comes out of a study of cytomegalovirus exposure and HLA in healthy donors. Trimming stripped 4 bases from V and 4 bases from J, with 16 bases between. Looked up from germline, CDR1 is MNHEY and CDR2 is SVGAGI. This CDR3 region has 15 residues. PCR primers comprised 60 Vbeta and 13 Jbeta primers. Sequencing used immunoSEQ multiplex PCR; TCRdb keeps in-frame clones, though not all of them. The table records approximately 89,000 clones, roughly three quarters of them present only once. Concerning this clone: Its matching antigen is unknown. The same CDR3 can be traced to other DNA sequences in this sample.

The donors (healthy individuals) were bone marrow donors. General study points: Some V segments, including TRBV6-2 and TRBV6-3, were excluded as indistinguishable. About 87% or about 30% of the time was how often most TCR beta V segments were productive, according to an earlier analysis.

The TCR was taken from a male donor in good health and CMV-seronegative. This sequence joins TRBV6-5 and TRBJ1-2, with D maybe TRBD1 (6 bases). Sequencing was performed on PBMCs. The CDR3 bases are TGTGCCAGCAGTTTGGCGACGGGGGGCAGCTATGGCTACACCTTC. Protein: CASSLATGGSYGYTF.